The clone carrying this TCR beta chain has a count of ten or more. Its antigen is undetermined. Axillary draining lymph nodes of breast cancer patients supplied the node samples. TCRdb reprocessed the multiplex PCR reads with MiXCR, giving one entry per CDR3 protein. The sample has about 140,000 distinct CDR3 sequences; approximately 29% are singletons. The data originate from a study of breast tumors, draining lymph nodes, adjacent tissues. Germline values: CDR1 MNHNS, CDR2 SASEGT. This CDR3 has 12 residues. Trimming removed 6 bases at V and 5 bases at J, with 9 bases between. The study's findings and limits: Tumors had less TCR diversity than lymph nodes, more than nontumor tissue. Tumor and nontumor repertoires were significantly more similar in luminal-like than in basal-like breast cancer. That most tumor T cells come from lymph nodes remained unproven.

The chain uses TRBV6-1 and TRBJ2-3; tentative D call: TRBD2 (5 bases). The sample taken for sequencing was axillary lymph node tissue. The origin of this receptor is a female donor with breast cancer. Some clones in this sample may be carry-over from other donors' samples. CDR3 bases: TGTGCCAGCAGCGAGGCGGGAGATACGCAGTATTTT. Its protein product is CASSEAGDTQYF.